The next 15 T cell receptor beta chains were all read from a single sample in a study of vaccination and CD4 T cells after COVID-19. Noted treatment: roughly nine-day PBMC culture with coronavirus spike peptide pools or control peptides (ViraFEST assay). The antigens for these receptors are not known. With the Oncomine TCR Beta short-read assay, DNA from cultured CD4+ T cells was sequenced. Via MiXCR, TCRdb re-called the PCR reads, giving one row per CDR3 protein. The sample lists 15,000 or so distinct CDR3 sequences, 30% to 45% occurring once. Material for sequencing was CD4+ T cells from blood, cultured in vitro. These receptors all come from a human donor who had recovered from COVID-19.

The chain couples TRBV9 to TRBJ1-6; D is unclear. Germline CDR1 SGDLS, CDR2 YYNGEE. V shed 4 bases and J shed 4 bases, with 9 bases lying between them. The CDR3 runs 14 residues. The CDR3 nucleotides are TGTGCCAGCAGCCTTGGACGGTATAATTCACCCCTCCACTTT. Translation: CASSLGRYNSPLHF.

This clonotype was detected only a few times. The V and J genes are TRBV15 and TRBJ2-6, with D tentatively TRBD1 (6 bases). The CDR3 extends over 15 amino acids. V was trimmed by 3 bases and J by 4 bases, leaving 10 bases between them. CDR1 is LNHNV, CDR2 YYDKDF, per germline (reference sequence). The CDR3 DNA reads TGTGCCACCAGCAGTCAGGGGACCGGGGCCAACGTCCTGACTTTC. As protein: CATSSQGTGANVLTF.

Here the CDR3 DNA reads TGTGCCAGCTTAAGGAGTGGCATGAACACTGAAGCTTTCTTT. Its protein product is CASLRSGMNTEAFF. The rearrangement joins TRBV19 to TRBJ1-1; D call uncertain. There are 14 residues in the CDR3. From germline, CDR1 is LNHDA and CDR2 SQIVND (reference sequence). Trimming took off 9 bases at V and 0 bases at J, with 14 bases between the two ends.

The chain combines TRBV2 with TRBJ2-6, with a weak D call TRBD2 (5 bases). This CDR3 has 14 amino acids. V lost 4 bases to trimming and J lost 4 bases, with 8 bases between them. The germline gives CDR1 SNHLY, CDR2 FYNNEI. The CDR3 DNA is TGTGCCAGCAGTGGAGGGTCCGGGGCCAACGTCCTGACTTTC. Amino acids: CASSGGSGANVLTF.

CDR3 nucleotide sequence: TGTGCCAGCTCACCAGATACGCGGGCTGGCTACGAGCAGTACTTC. Its translation: CASSPDTRAGYEQYF. The chain joins TRBV18 to TRBJ2-7, with D perhaps TRBD2 (5 bases). CDR1 is KGHSH and CDR2 is LQKENI in the germline V gene. This CDR3 has 15 residues. Trimming shortened V by 2 bases and J by 3 bases, and 14 bases separated the two germline ends.

V is TRBV7-9 and J is TRBJ2-3; weak D call: TRBD2 (5 bases). Trimming removed 5 bases at V and 1 base at J, with 16 bases between. CDR1 SEHNR and CDR2 FQNEAQ come from the germline V gene (reference sequence). This CDR3 region has 16 residues. DNA of the CDR3: TGTGCCAGCAGCGAGGACTCTCTCTCTGGCACAGATACGCAGTATTTT. Its protein is CASSEDSLSGTDTQYF.

V and J are TRBV7-9 and TRBJ1-1; TRBD1 agrees at 8 bases. CDR1 SEHNR and CDR2 FQNEAQ come from the germline V gene (reference sequence). V lost 4 bases and J lost 0; bases outside the gene matches: 4. The CDR3 runs 15 residues. As DNA, the CDR3 is TGTGCCAGCAGCTCTATGGGACAGGTGAACACTGAAGCTTTCTTT. Translation: CASSSMGQVNTEAFF.

The rearrangement joins TRBV28 to TRBJ2-1, with TRBD2 matching 8 bases. The trim removed 8 bases at V and 9 bases at J, leaving 15 bases unmatched. CDR3 size: 15 residues. Germline CDR1 MDHEN, CDR2 SYDVKM. The CDR3 DNA follows: TGTGCCAGCTCCGAGGTAGCGGGAAATTTAGGTGAGCAGTTCTTC. It yields the protein CASSEVAGNLGEQFF.

This chain joins TRBV2 and TRBJ1-4, with D perhaps TRBD1 (5 bases). Per the germline V gene, CDR1 is SNHLY and CDR2 is FYNNEI. The CDR3 is made up of 15 amino acids. Trimming removed 7 bases from V and 5 bases from J, with 17 bases in between. In nucleotides, the CDR3 is TGTGCCAGCAACCTGGGGGGACTTGGCAATGAAAAACTGTTTTTT. Translated, it gives CASNLGGLGNEKLFF.

This clonotype has more than one count but fewer than ten. The V gene is TRBV5-4, the J gene TRBJ1-2; D remains ambiguous. Germline V gene data show CDR1 as SGHNT and CDR2 as YYREEE (reference sequence). This CDR3 has 12 residues. Trimming stripped 3 bases from V and 4 bases from J, with 7 bases between. The CDR3 region is CASSSDTYGYTF. In nucleotides, the CDR3 is TGTGCCAGCAGCTCCGACACCTATGGCTACACCTTC.

The chain carries TRBV28 and TRBJ1-2; unclear D gene. CDR1 is MDHEN, CDR2 SYDVKM, per germline. V lost 11 bases to trimming and J lost 0 bases, with 19 bases between them. This CDR3 has 15 residues. The CDR3 spells CASCIGSGPNYGYTF. The CDR3 DNA reads TGTGCCTCCTGCATAGGCAGCGGGCCTAACTATGGCTACACCTTC.

This chain links TRBV12-1 with TRBJ2-7; TRBD1, the D gene given by the table, was not confirmed from the DNA. TRBV12-1 has pseudogene status. This CDR3 is built from 17 residues. The CDR3 region has the DNA TGTGCCAGCAGCTTTGCGCATTGTGGGGGGGGAGTCTACGAGCAGTACTTC. It encodes CASSFAHCGGGVYEQYF.

The chain joins TRBV6-5 to TRBJ2-7, with unresolved D. Trimming stripped 1 base from V and 2 bases from J, with 12 bases between. The CDR3 extends over 15 amino acids. Germline assignment: CDR1 MNHEY and CDR2 SVGAGI. The CDR3 sequence: CASSYFPGPTYEQYF. The CDR3 DNA sequence: TGTGCCAGCAGTTACTTTCCAGGCCCTACCTACGAGCAGTACTTC.

The J gene is TRBJ1-5, the V gene TRBV20-1; TRBD1 is a possible D gene (6 bases). V was trimmed by 5 bases and J by 4 bases, leaving 9 bases between them. The CDR3 totals 12 residues. From germline, CDR1 is DFQATT and CDR2 SNEGSKA (reference sequence). The CDR3 nucleotides are TGCAGTGCTCTGCAGGGGAATCAGCCCCAGCATTTT. This translates into CSALQGNQPQHF.

The chain uses TRBV4-2 and TRBJ1-3; D perhaps matches TRBD1 (6 bases). Germline V gene data show CDR1 as LGHNA and CDR2 as YNFKEQ. This CDR3 comprises 16 residues. V dropped 0 bases and J dropped 3 bases, with 12 bases sitting between them. CDR3 protein: CASSQDGGARGNTIYF. CDR3 nucleotides: TGTGCCAGCAGCCAAGATGGGGGGGCGCGTGGAAACACCATATATTTT.